A single sample gave rise to the 7 T cell receptor beta chains below, sequenced in a study of blood T cell repertoires in COVID-19. The method was immunoSEQ multiplex PCR; TCRdb's version includes in-frame clones alone and lacks a portion of them. The sample yields 100,000 to 150,000 clones, more than 75% seen once. The sample taken for sequencing was peripheral blood. The receptors stem from a woman in her 70s with COVID-19, enrolled during active disease.

J is TRBJ1-2 and V is TRBV25-1; 7 bases align to TRBD1. V shed 5 bases, J shed 7 bases, and the junction held 7 bases outside the gene matches. Germline V gene sequence: CDR1 MGHDK, CDR2 SYGVNS. CDR3 size: 13 residues. In DNA, the CDR3 is TGTGCCAGCAGTATAACAGGGGAATTTGGCTACACCTTC. Its translation is CASSITGEFGYTF.

The CDR3 bases are TGTGCCAGCAGCCCCTTGGGGGGGCCCCAGCATTTT. The encoded protein is CASSPLGGPQHF. The chain combines TRBV9 with TRBJ1-5; maybe TRBD1 (5 bases). The CDR3 has 12 residues. V dropped 4 bases and J dropped 9 bases, with 11 bases sitting between them. Germline values: CDR1 SGDLS, CDR2 YYNGEE.

This rearrangement joins TRBV7-9 to TRBJ2-7, with D possibly matching TRBD1 (6 bases). Germline CDR1 reads SEHNR; CDR2 reads FQNEAQ (reference sequence). The CDR3 extends over 17 amino acids. Trimming took 5 bases from V and 6 from J, leaving 26 bases between them. The CDR3 DNA reads as TGTGCCAGCAGCCCCAGAACAGGGCGCCGTGATGAGGGCGAGCAGTACTTC. This gives the protein CASSPRTGRRDEGEQYF.

The chain links TRBV7-9 to TRBJ1-4; tentative D call: TRBD1 (6 bases). The germline V gene has CDR1 SEHNR and CDR2 FQNEAQ (reference sequence). The CDR3 runs 15 residues. V gave up 5 bases and J gave up 5 bases, with 15 bases separating them. The CDR3 here is CASSPGGQWNEKLFF. DNA of the CDR3: TGTGCCAGCAGCCCGGGGGGCCAGTGGAATGAAAAACTGTTTTTT.

V usage is TRBV18 and J usage is TRBJ2-7, with 10 bases that match TRBD1. Unmatched junction bases numbered 8, after V lost 6 bases and J lost 6 bases. Germline V gene data show CDR1 as KGHSH and CDR2 as LQKENI. This CDR3 spans 14 amino acids. CDR3 in amino acids: CASSPGQGFGEQYF. The CDR3 nucleotides are TGTGCCAGCTCCCCGGGACAGGGGTTCGGCGAGCAGTACTTC.

The chain combines TRBV7-9 with TRBJ1-1; D is ambiguous. This CDR3 has 12 residues. The germline gives CDR1 SEHNR, CDR2 FQNEAQ (reference sequence). V gave up 5 bases and J gave up 1 base, with 5 bases separating them. CDR3 in amino acids: CASSLSNTEAFF. CDR3 in DNA: TGTGCCAGCAGCCTTTCGAACACTGAAGCTTTCTTT.

The CDR3 protein is CASSVGGSNQPQHF. The CDR3 DNA reads TGTGCCAGCAGCGTAGGCGGGAGCAATCAGCCCCAGCATTTT. The genes are TRBV9 and TRBJ1-5, with D unclear. This CDR3 spans 14 amino acids. Germline V gene lookup returns CDR1 SGDLS and CDR2 YYNGEE. The V end lost 0 bases, the J end lost 1 base, and 5 bases lay between the germline ends.